The 25 T cell receptor beta chains below all came from one sample that was sequenced in a study of T-cell reconstitution after alpha-beta-depleted transplantation in children. Unique molecular identifiers tagged the TCRbeta library. TCRdb fed the PCR reads into MiXCR, producing one record per CDR3 protein. The data contain some 840,000 distinct CDR3 sequences, 16% of them singletons. The source was PBMCs, mostly from graft donor cells, collected 360 days after TCRalphabeta/CD19-depleted stem cell transplant. All receptors derive from a male patient between 5 and 17 years old who had a stem cell transplant for acute lymphoblastic leukemia, so the T cells may come from the graft donor.

Many counts were recorded for this clonotype. The CDR3 DNA follows: TGTGCCAGCAGCACTGGGACAGCAACAACCTACGAGCAGTACTTC. Encoded protein: CASSTGTATTYEQYF. The rearrangement uses TRBV12-3 or TRBV12-4 and TRBJ2-7; 7 bases map to TRBD1. V dropped 6 bases and J dropped 2; count of bases not matched to a gene: 10. The CDR3 extends over 15 amino acids.

In nucleotides, the CDR3 is TGTGCCAGCAGCTTTGCGGCGGGAGGCGAGACCCAGTACTTC. Translated: CASSFAAGGETQYF. The chain uses TRBV7-9 and TRBJ2-5; 8 bases are shared with TRBD2. This CDR3 contains 14 residues. The V gene's germline CDR1 is SEHNR and CDR2 FQNEAQ (reference sequence). After removal of 3 bases from V and 5 bases from J, the junction contained 5 bases not matched to a gene. Supplemented by reference TRBV7-9 and TRBJ2-5, the full variable domain reads DTGVSQNPRHKITKRGQNVTFRCDPISEHNRLYWYRQTLGQGPEFLTYFQNEAQLEKSRLLSDRFSAERPKGSFSTLEIQRTEQGDSAMYLCASSFAAGGETQYFGPGTRLLVL.

This clonotype was detected only a few times. The V gene is TRBV15, the J gene TRBJ2-5; D gene uncertain. V was shortened by 0 bases and J by 2 bases, with 13 bases between the two germline ends. The CDR3 runs to 16 residues. Germline CDR1 and CDR2: LNHNV and YYDKDF (reference sequence). For the CDR3, the DNA is TGTGCCACCAGCAGAGATCCCCCTCTATTTCAAGAGACCCAGTACTTC. Its protein product is CATSRDPPLFQETQYF.

CDR3 nucleotide sequence: TGTGCCAGCAGCTCCATGACAGGGAGAAAAGAGACCCAGTACTTC. Protein: CASSSMTGRKETQYF. V gene TRBV11-2 combines with J gene TRBJ2-5; 7 nucleotides line up with TRBD1. Looked up from germline, CDR1 is SGHAT and CDR2 is FQNNGV. The CDR3 has 15 amino acids. Losses at the gene ends were 4 bases for V and 3 bases for J; bases not matched to a gene: 8. Drawing the rest from reference TRBV11-2 and TRBJ2-5, the complete variable domain is EAGVAQSPRYKIIEKRQSVAFWCNPISGHATLYWYQQILGQGPKLLIQFQNNGVVDDSQLPKDRFSAERLKGVDSTLKIQPAKLEDSAVYLCASSSMTGRKETQYFGPGTRLLVL.

The chain recombines TRBV11-2 with TRBJ2-2, with D uncertain. Deletions cut 0 bases from V and 0 bases from J, with 5 bases between. This CDR3 has 15 amino acids. Germline V gene lookup returns CDR1 SGHAT and CDR2 FQNNGV. The CDR3 is CASSLDLPNTGELFF. In DNA, the CDR3 is TGTGCCAGCAGCTTAGATCTGCCGAACACCGGGGAGCTGTTTTTT.

The chain carries TRBV20-1 and TRBJ1-5, with D possibly matching TRBD1 (6 bases). The CDR3 runs to 20 residues. The germline CDR1 and CDR2 sequences are DFQATT and SNEGSKA (reference sequence). The V gene lost 0 bases and the J gene lost 1 base, with 25 bases spanning the gap. This CDR3 reads CSARDRERTGYARSNQPQHF. The CDR3 DNA follows: TGCAGTGCTAGAGATAGAGAGAGAACAGGGTATGCGAGGAGCAATCAGCCCCAGCATTTT.

This clonotype was counted only a few times. The chain links TRBV7-9 to TRBJ2-2; D unresolved. CDR3 length: 16 amino acids. Germline-derived CDR1 and CDR2 are SEHNR and FQNEAQ (reference sequence). V was trimmed by 4 bases and J by 5 bases, leaving 17 bases between them. The CDR3 spells CASSWMINWKTGELFF. Here the CDR3 DNA reads TGTGCCAGCAGCTGGATGATAAACTGGAAAACCGGGGAGCTGTTTTTT.

This clonotype came up a few times. The genes are TRBV6-6 and TRBJ2-7, with no clear D. The CDR3 loop spans 13 amino acids. V was cut by 6 bases and J by 6 bases, with 15 bases left in between. The germline V gene has CDR1 MNHNY and CDR2 SVGAGI (reference sequence). The CDR3 loop is CASSPSWEIEQYF. CDR3 nucleotides: TGTGCCAGCAGCCCTTCGTGGGAAATCGAGCAGTACTTC.

This clonotype appeared a few times. The chain recombines TRBV6-2 or TRBV6-3 with TRBJ2-7, with unresolved D. V was shortened by 6 bases and J by 2 bases, with 14 bases between the two germline ends. The CDR3 is 14 residues long. CDR1 and CDR2 (germline): MNHEY, SVGEGT. For the CDR3, the DNA is TGTGCCAGCAGCCATGGACCACCTACCTACGAGCAGTACTTC. The encoded protein is CASSHGPPTYEQYF.

This clonotype was found many times. CDR3 sequence reads: CASSLTVDGDEQYF. In DNA form, the CDR3 reads TGTGCCAGCAGTTTGACAGTAGATGGGGACGAGCAGTACTTC. The V gene is TRBV27, the J gene TRBJ2-7, with a tentative D call TRBD1 (5 bases). V dropped 3 bases and J dropped 5 bases, with 14 bases sitting between them. This CDR3 contains 14 residues. Germline V gene sequence: CDR1 MNHEY, CDR2 SMNVEV (reference sequence).

This clonotype was counted a few times. The chain has TRBV11-1 and TRBJ2-7, with TRBD2 identical over 9 bases. Germline values: CDR1 SGHAT, CDR2 FQDESV (reference sequence). V dropped 1 base and J dropped 3; count of bases not matched to a gene: 19. The CDR3 is 20 residues long. The CDR3 here is CASSLVQGVAGGPKIYEQYF. CDR3 DNA sequence: TGTGCCAGCAGCTTAGTACAGGGTGTGGCGGGAGGGCCGAAAATCTACGAGCAGTACTTC.

Only a few counts were recorded for this clonotype. The chain combines TRBV7-8 with TRBJ2-7, with D perhaps matching TRBD2 (5 bases). CDR1 is SGHVS and CDR2 is FQNEAQ in the germline V gene. Trimming stripped 4 bases from V and 3 bases from J, with 19 bases between. The CDR3 sequence is 16 residues long. The CDR3 DNA reads TGTGCCAGCAGCTCCAGTCCCGGCAGACTACTCTACGAGCAGTACTTC. It translates to CASSSSPGRLLYEQYF.

In this sample, this clonotype turned up a few times. The chain recombines TRBV27 with TRBJ2-3, with D tentatively TRBD1 (5 bases). This CDR3 spans 14 amino acids. The germline CDR1 and CDR2 sequences are MNHEY and SMNVEV (reference sequence). Trimming pared 1 base from V and 4 bases from J, leaving 9 bases between. CDR3 loop: CASSLYGRADTQYF. The DNA for the CDR3 is TGTGCCAGCAGTTTATACGGCAGGGCAGATACGCAGTATTTT.

The V and J genes are TRBV20-1 and TRBJ2-2, with D perhaps TRBD1 (6 bases). Germline CDR1 reads DFQATT; CDR2 reads SNEGSKA (reference sequence). The CDR3 consists of 13 residues. The V end was cut by 2 bases, the J end by 4 bases, with 8 bases between. The CDR3 DNA reads as TGCAGTGCTAGAAGGGGGAGCACCGGGGAGCTGTTTTTT. Translation: CSARRGSTGELFF.

The J gene is TRBJ1-4, the V gene TRBV18, with D hard to call. V gave up 3 bases and J gave up 8 bases, with 13 bases separating them. There are 14 residues in the CDR3. Germline CDR1 reads KGHSH; CDR2 reads LQKENI. The CDR3 protein is CASSPAEGWEKLFF. CDR3 in DNA: TGTGCCAGCTCACCGGCGGAGGGTTGGGAAAAACTGTTTTTT. Complete variable domain (other parts from reference TRBV18 and TRBJ1-4): NAGVMQNPRHLVRRRGQEARLRCSPMKGHSHVYWYRQLPEEGLKFMVYLQKENIIDESGMPKERFSAEFPKEGPSILRIQQVVRGDSAAYFCASSPAEGWEKLFFGSGTQLSVL.

The DNA for the CDR3 is TGTGCCATCAGCTCCCTTGGGGAGTCTAGCACAGATACGCAGTATTTT. Its protein product is CAISSLGESSTDTQYF. V and J are TRBV10-3 and TRBJ2-3; TRBD2 is a possible D gene (5 bases). Germline loops: CDR1 ENHRY, CDR2 SYGVKD. Trimming stripped 6 bases from V and 0 bases from J, with 16 bases between. CDR3 length: 16 residues.

This clonotype was observed a handful of times. The chain carries TRBV14 and TRBJ2-1; 7 bases agree with TRBD2. This CDR3 comprises 15 residues. J gave up 7 bases and V 4 bases, and 10 bases lay outside the gene matches. From germline, CDR1 is SGHDN and CDR2 FVKESK. The CDR3 region has the DNA TGTGCCAGCAGCCCTATCAGCGGGATGGGTAATGAGCAGTTCTTC. It encodes CASSPISGMGNEQFF.

The genes are TRBV6-2 or TRBV6-3 and TRBJ2-1; tentatively, D is TRBD2 (6 bases). Germline V gives CDR1 MNHEY, CDR2 SVGEGT. The CDR3 extends over 17 amino acids. Trimming stripped 2 bases from V and 5 bases from J, with 19 bases between. CDR3 amino acids: CASSYLRRLARDNEQFF. For the CDR3, the DNA is TGTGCCAGCAGTTACCTCAGAAGGCTAGCGAGAGACAATGAGCAGTTCTTC.

The chain has TRBV6-5 and TRBJ1-6; the match to TRBD1 covers 7 bases. J gave up 6 bases and V 6 bases, and 8 bases lay outside the gene matches. CDR3 length: 15 residues. CDR1 is MNHEY, CDR2 SVGAGI, per germline. The CDR3, as DNA: TGTGCCAGCAGAGGAGGGAACAGGGGTAATTCACCCCTCCACTTT. Translating gives CASRGGNRGNSPLHF.

The chain joins TRBV27 to TRBJ1-1, with a weak D call TRBD1 (5 bases). The CDR3 length is 14 residues. In germline, CDR1 is MNHEY, CDR2 SMNVEV (reference sequence). Trimming left V 7 bases short and J 0 bases short, with 12 bases between. In DNA, the CDR3 is TGTGCCAGCATCCCGAGGGGTATGAACACTGAAGCTTTCTTT. Its protein product is CASIPRGMNTEAFF.

In the case of this clonotype: The conserved phenylalanine or tryptophan is not found at the CDR3 terminus, so this likely reflects a read error. The chain combines TRBV7-9 with TRBJ2-3; D may be TRBD1 (5 bases). Germline V CDR1 and CDR2: SEHNR, FQNEAQ (reference sequence). The CDR3 covers 14 residues. Trimming left V 5 bases short and J 3 bases short, with 12 bases between. The CDR3, as DNA: TGTGCCAGCAGCCCACTGCAGGGTACAGATACGCAGTATTTA. Encoded protein: CASSPLQGTDTQYL.

This chain links TRBV18 with TRBJ2-7, with a weak D call TRBD2 (6 bases). The germline gives CDR1 KGHSH, CDR2 LQKENI. This CDR3 spans 15 amino acids. V was trimmed by 3 bases and J by 2 bases, leaving 14 bases between them. The CDR3 bases are TGTGCCAGCTCACCGGGGACTTGGATCGCCTACGAGCAGTACTTC. It specifies CASSPGTWIAYEQYF.

This clonotype has more than one count but fewer than ten. This sequence joins TRBV11-2 and TRBJ2-5; 8 bases line up with TRBD2. Per the germline V gene, CDR1 is SGHAT and CDR2 is FQNNGV. V lost 3 bases, J lost 5 bases, and 8 bases stayed unmatched. CDR3 size: 15 residues. In DNA, the CDR3 is TGTGCCAGCAGCTTCGCCGGGGGCGGGGGGGAGACCCAGTACTTC. Translating gives CASSFAGGGGETQYF.

This chain uses TRBV12-3 or TRBV12-4 with TRBJ1-1; TRBD1 is a possible D gene (5 bases). The CDR3 covers 15 residues. The V gene lost 5 bases and the J gene lost 0 bases, with 13 bases spanning the gap. The CDR3 here is CASSRTGLMNTEAFF. CDR3 bases: TGTGCCAGCAGTCGAACGGGACTCATGAACACTGAAGCTTTCTTT.

This clonotype was found a few times. This chain uses TRBV27 with TRBJ1-1; D not resolved. The CDR3 loop spans 16 amino acids. V dropped 6 bases and J dropped 0 bases, with 17 bases sitting between them. Germline V lookup: CDR1 MNHEY, CDR2 SMNVEV (reference sequence). The CDR3 reads CASSPEAQALNTEAFF. CDR3 coding DNA: TGTGCCAGCAGCCCTGAAGCCCAGGCGTTGAACACTGAAGCTTTCTTT.